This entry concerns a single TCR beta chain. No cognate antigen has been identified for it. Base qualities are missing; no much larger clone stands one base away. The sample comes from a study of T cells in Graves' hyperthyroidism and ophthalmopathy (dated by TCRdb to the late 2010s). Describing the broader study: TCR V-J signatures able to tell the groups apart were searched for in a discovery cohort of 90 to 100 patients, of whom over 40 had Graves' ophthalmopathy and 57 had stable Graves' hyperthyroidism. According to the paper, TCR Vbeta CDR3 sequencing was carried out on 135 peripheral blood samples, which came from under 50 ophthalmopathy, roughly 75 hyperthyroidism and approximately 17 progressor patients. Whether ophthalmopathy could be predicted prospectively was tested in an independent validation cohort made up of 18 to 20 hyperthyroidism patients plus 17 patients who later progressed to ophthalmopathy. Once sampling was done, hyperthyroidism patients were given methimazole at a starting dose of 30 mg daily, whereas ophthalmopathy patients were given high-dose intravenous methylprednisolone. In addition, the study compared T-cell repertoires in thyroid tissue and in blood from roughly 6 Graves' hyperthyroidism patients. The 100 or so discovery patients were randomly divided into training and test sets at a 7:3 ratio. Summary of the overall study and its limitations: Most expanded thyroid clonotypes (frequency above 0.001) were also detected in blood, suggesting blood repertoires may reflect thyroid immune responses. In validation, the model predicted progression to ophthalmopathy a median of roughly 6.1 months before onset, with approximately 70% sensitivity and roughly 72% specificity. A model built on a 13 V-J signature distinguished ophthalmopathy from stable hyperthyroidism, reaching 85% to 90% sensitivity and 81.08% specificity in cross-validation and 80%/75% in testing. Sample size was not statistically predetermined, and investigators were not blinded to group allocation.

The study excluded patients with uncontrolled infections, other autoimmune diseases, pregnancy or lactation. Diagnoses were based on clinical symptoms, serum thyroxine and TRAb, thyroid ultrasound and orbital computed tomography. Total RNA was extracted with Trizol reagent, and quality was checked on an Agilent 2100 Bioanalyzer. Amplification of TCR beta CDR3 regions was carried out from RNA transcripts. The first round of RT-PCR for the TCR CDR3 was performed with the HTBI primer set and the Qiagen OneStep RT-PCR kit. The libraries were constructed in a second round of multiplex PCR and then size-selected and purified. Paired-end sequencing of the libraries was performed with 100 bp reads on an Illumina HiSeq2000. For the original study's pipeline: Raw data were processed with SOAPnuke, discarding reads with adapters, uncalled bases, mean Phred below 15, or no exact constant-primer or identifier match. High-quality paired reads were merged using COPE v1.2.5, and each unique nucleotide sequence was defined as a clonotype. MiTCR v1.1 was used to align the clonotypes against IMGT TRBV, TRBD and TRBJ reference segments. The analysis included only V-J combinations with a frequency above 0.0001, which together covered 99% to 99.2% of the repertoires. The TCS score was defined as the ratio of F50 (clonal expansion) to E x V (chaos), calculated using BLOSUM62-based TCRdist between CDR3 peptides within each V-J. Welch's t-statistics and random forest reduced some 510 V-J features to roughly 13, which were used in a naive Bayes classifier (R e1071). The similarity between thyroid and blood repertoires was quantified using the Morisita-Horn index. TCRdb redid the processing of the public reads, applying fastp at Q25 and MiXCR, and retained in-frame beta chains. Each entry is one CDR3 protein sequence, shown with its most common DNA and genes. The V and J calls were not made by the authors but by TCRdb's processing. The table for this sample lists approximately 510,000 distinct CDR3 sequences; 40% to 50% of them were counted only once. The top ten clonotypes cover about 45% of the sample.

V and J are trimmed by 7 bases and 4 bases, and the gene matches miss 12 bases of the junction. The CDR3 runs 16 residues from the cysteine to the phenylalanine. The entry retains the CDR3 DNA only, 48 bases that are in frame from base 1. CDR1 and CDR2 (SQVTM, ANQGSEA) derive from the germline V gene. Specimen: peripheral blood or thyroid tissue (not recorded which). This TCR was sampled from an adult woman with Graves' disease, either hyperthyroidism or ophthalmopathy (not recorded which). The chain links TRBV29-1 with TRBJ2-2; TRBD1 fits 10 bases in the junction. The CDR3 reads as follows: CSATRDRGRSTGELFF. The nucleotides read TGCAGCGCAACCCGGGACAGGGGACGGAGCACCGGGGAGCTGTTTTTT.